The T cell receptor (beta chain) under discussion was sequenced for a study of blood T cells in healthy people across ages. The study, taken as a whole, reports: Diversity of TCR beta per million T cells declined in a roughly linear way with age.

CDR3 length: 14 residues. From germline, CDR1 is MGHRA and CDR2 YSYEKL. Total RNA was isolated from each sample in quantities of at least 6 micrograms. For the second PCR, which ran for about 7 to 11 cycles, a sample-barcoded 5' primer and a J-beta primer mix were used. In TCRdb, the 5' RACE reads were re-called with MiXCR into one record per CDR3 protein. The sample comprises about 1.4 million distinct CDR3 sequences, approximately 60% of which are singletons, and over 5% rests with the top ten. This clonotype appeared a few times. Its antigen remains unknown. The germline gene is not matched at one end of the junction; a read error may be the cause.

The rearrangement joins TRBV4-1 to TRBJ2-7, with TRBD1 matching over 12 bases. This TCR was recovered from a young man in good health. The sequencing sample was made of blood. CDR3 nucleotide sequence: TGTGCCAGCAGTCAGGGACAGGGGGCCAGGGAGCAGTACTTC. Its protein product is CASSQGQGAREQYF.